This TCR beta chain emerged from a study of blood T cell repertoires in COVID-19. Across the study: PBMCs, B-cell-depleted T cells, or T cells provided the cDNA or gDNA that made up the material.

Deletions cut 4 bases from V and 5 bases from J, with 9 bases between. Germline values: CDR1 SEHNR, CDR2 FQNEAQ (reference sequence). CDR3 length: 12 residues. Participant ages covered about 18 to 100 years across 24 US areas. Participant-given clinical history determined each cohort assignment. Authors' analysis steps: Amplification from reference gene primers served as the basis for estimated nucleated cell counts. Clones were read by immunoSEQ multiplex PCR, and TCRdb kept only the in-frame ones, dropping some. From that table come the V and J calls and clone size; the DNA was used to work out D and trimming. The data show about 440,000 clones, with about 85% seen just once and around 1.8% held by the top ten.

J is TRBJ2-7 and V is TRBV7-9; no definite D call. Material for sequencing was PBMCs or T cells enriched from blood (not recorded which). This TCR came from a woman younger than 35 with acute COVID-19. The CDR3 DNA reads TGTGCCAGCAGCTCCTTTAATGACGAGCAGTACTTC. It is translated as CASSSFNDEQYF.